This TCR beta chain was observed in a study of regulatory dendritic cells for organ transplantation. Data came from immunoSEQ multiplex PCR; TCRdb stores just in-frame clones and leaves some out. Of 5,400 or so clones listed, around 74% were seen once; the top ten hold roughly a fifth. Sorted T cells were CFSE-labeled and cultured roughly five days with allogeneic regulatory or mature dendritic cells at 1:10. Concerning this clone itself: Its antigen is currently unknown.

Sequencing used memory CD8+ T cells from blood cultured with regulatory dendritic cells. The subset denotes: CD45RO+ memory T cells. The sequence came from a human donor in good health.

The CDR3 DNA sequence: TGTGCCAGCAGCTTGGCCTTGGCTAGCGGGGGCCACTACAATGAGCAGTTCTTC. This gives the protein CASSLALASGGHYNEQFF. The rearrangement uses TRBV5-6 and TRBJ2-1; 10 bases line up with TRBD2. Per the germline V gene, CDR1 is SGHDT and CDR2 is YYEEEE. V dropped 0 bases and J dropped 3; count of bases not matched to a gene: 9. This CDR3 spans 18 amino acids. The whole variable domain, filled in from reference TRBV5-6 and TRBJ2-1, reads DAGVTQSPTHLIKTRGQQVTLRCSPKSGHDTVSWYQQALGQGPQFIFQYYEEEERQRGNFPDRFSGHQFPNYSSELNVNALLLGDSALYLCASSLALASGGHYNEQFFGPGTRLTVL.